This entry features one T cell receptor beta chain sequence. This CDR3 has 19 amino acids. Germline V gives CDR1 KGHSH, CDR2 LQKENI. J lost 4 bases, V lost 4 bases, and 18 bases had no gene match. The data stem from a study of blood T cell repertoires in COVID-19. Study-wide context: The samples span acute and convalescent COVID-19 from the United States, Italy and Spain. Sample material is recorded as cDNA or gDNA derived from T cells, B-cell-depleted T cells, or PBMCs.

Original handling: For nucleated cells, counts were estimated from reference gene primer amplification. TCRdb's copy holds only in-frame clones and misses some; the assay was immunoSEQ multiplex PCR. That table is the source of V, J and clone size, and D and trimming were worked out from the DNA. The repertoire holds around 24,000 clones, with 85% to 90% as singletons. The Seattle site enrolled patients during active infection and followed them longitudinally. The clonotype comes from a man between 65 and 85 years old with COVID-19, enrolled during active disease. V and J are TRBV18 and TRBJ2-1; TRBD1 agrees at 8 bases. The specimen sequenced was peripheral blood. In DNA, the CDR3 is TGTGCCAGCTCACGAGGGTTATTAGCAGGGACAGGAGCGTACAATGAGCAGTTCTTC. Protein sequence: CASSRGLLAGTGAYNEQFF.